The next 10 T cell receptor beta chains were all read from a single sample in a study of blood T cell repertoires in COVID-19. TCRdb's copy holds only in-frame clones and misses some; the assay was immunoSEQ multiplex PCR. The sample carries about 270,000 clones, less than 90% recorded once. The material sequenced was PBMCs or T cells enriched from blood (not recorded which). These receptors were taken from a woman between 50 and 59 years old who had recovered from COVID-19.

The chain recombines TRBV7-2 with TRBJ2-6, with TRBD2 matching 13 bases. Germline CDR1 and CDR2: SGHTA and FQGNSA. Trimming at V came to 5 bases and at J to 2 bases, leaving 6 bases not matched to a gene. The CDR3 totals 18 residues. CDR3: CASSGGLAGTAGANVLTF. CDR3 bases: TGTGCCAGCAGCGGGGGACTAGCGGGAACGGCTGGGGCCAACGTCCTGACTTTC.

The V and J genes are TRBV18 and TRBJ2-1; 7 bases match TRBD2. Germline V CDR1 and CDR2: KGHSH, LQKENI. The CDR3 totals 14 residues. V trimming: 6 bases; J trimming: 4 bases; junction bases outside the gene matches: 6. CDR3 loop: CASSTASGYNEQFF. The DNA of the CDR3 is TGTGCCAGCTCTACGGCTAGCGGATACAATGAGCAGTTCTTC.

The J gene is TRBJ2-7, the V gene TRBV28, with 7 nucleotides matching TRBD2. J lost 3 bases, V lost 8 bases, and 13 bases had no gene match. CDR3 length: 15 amino acids. Germline V gene data show CDR1 as MDHEN and CDR2 as SYDVKM. The CDR3, as DNA: TGTGCCAGCCACTCCGGGGCTAGCGGCAACTACGAGCAGTACTTC. Protein: CASHSGASGNYEQYF.

This clone was counted a single time. The rearrangement links TRBV29-1 to TRBJ1-2; D remains unclear. This CDR3 is built from 16 residues. CDR1 is SQVTM and CDR2 is ANQGSEA in the germline V gene. Trimming took off 0 bases at V and 0 bases at J, with 14 bases between the two ends. For the CDR3, the DNA is TGCAGCGTTGAAGATCTCGGCCCTAGAGCTAACTATGGCTACACCTTC. Residues: CSVEDLGPRANYGYTF.

The J gene is TRBJ1-5, the V gene TRBV9; D is undetermined. Germline CDR1 is SGDLS and CDR2 is YYNGEE. The CDR3 length is 15 residues. V shed 5 bases and J shed 0 bases, with 12 bases lying between them. The CDR3 DNA is TGTGCCAGCAGGAGGGCAGTCGGTAGCAATCAGCCCCAGCATTTT. It encodes CASRRAVGSNQPQHF. The full variable domain, with the rest looked up from reference TRBV9 and TRBJ1-5, is DSGVTQTPKHLITATGQRVTLRCSPRSGDLSVYWYQQSLDQGLQFLIQYYNGEERAKGNILERFSAQQFPDLHSELNLSSLELGDSALYFCASRRAVGSNQPQHFGDGTRLSIL.

The chain links TRBV15 to TRBJ1-2, with TRBD1 identical over 9 bases. Germline-derived CDR1 and CDR2 are LNHNV and YYDKDF (reference sequence). The CDR3 has 19 residues. After removal of 0 bases from V and 0 bases from J, the junction contained 11 bases not matched to a gene. CDR3 protein: CATSRDHPGTGYANYGYTF. In nucleotides, the CDR3 is TGTGCCACCAGCAGAGACCATCCCGGGACAGGGTACGCTAACTATGGCTACACCTTC.

The CDR3 region has the DNA TGTGCCAGCAGTCCTCGGGGGACAGGGGGCTTTCAGACCCAGTACTTC. Protein product: CASSPRGTGGFQTQYF. The rearrangement uses TRBV28 and TRBJ2-5; 12 positions match TRBD1. The germline V gene encodes CDR1 MDHEN and CDR2 SYDVKM. The CDR3 sequence is 16 residues long. Trimming took 5 bases from V and 6 from J; bases not matched to a gene: 10.

The table lists this clone with a count of one. The chain is built from TRBV6-5 and TRBJ1-5; the D gene is possibly TRBD1 (6 bases). Germline V CDR1 and CDR2: MNHEY, SVGAGI. Trimming removed 9 bases from V and 7 bases from J, with 22 bases in between. CDR3 length equals 15 residues. CDR3 coding DNA: TGTGCCAGTAAGCGGGACACCTCTATAGGGCAGCCCCAGCATTTT. Its translation is CASKRDTSIGQPQHF.

The chain uses TRBV9 and TRBJ2-1; D gene uncertain. The V end lost 1 base, the J end lost 9 bases, and 11 bases lay between the germline ends. Germline CDR1 SGDLS, CDR2 YYNGEE. This CDR3 is 13 amino acids long. The DNA for the CDR3 is TGTGCCAGCAGCGTAACTCCCCGGGTTGAGCAGTTCTTC. This gives the protein CASSVTPRVEQFF.

For the CDR3, the DNA is TGTGCTAGTGGTTTGCTAAACACTGAAGCTTTCTTT. It translates to CASGLLNTEAFF. V usage is TRBV12-5 and J usage is TRBJ1-1; no firm D call. V lost 2 bases, J lost 2 bases, and 3 bases lay in between. This CDR3 is 12 amino acids long. The germline V gene encodes CDR1 LGHNT and CDR2 FRNRAP.